This is a list of T cell receptor beta chains from one sample in a study of T cell responses to AZD1222 COVID-19 vaccine. Repertoires were generated with immunoSEQ multiplex PCR, while TCRdb's copy carries only in-frame clones and drops some. The sample has over 85,000 clones, roughly nine tenths seen once. The starting material was peripheral blood, obtained on day 0 of AZD1222 vaccination. The receptors here all came from an adult in good health. Each CDR3 is given with its conserved first and last residue. The D gene is left open where the match is weak. Only part of the rows carry a size: once, few, many, or a class if the clone is expanded.

13	TRBV6-5	TRBJ1-1	.	.	TGTGCCACCTCAGAGGGGCGGAACACTGAAGCTTTCTTT	CATSEGRNTEAFF
15	TRBV15	TRBJ1-5	TRBD1	.	TGTGCCACCAGCAGCACCGGGACAGGGGGCGCAGCCCAGCATTTT	CATSSTGTGGAAQHF
15	TRBV7-2	TRBJ2-7	TRBD2	.	TGTGCCAGCAGCTTAGGGCCAGGGAGGGTCAACGAGCAGTACTTC	CASSLGPGRVNEQYF
16	TRBV5-1	TRBJ2-5	TRBD1	.	TGCGCCAGCAGCAGGGCCGGCTCCGGGACAGCAGAGACCCAGTACTTC	CASSRAGSGTAETQYF
13	TRBV11-2	TRBJ2-7	.	once	TGTGCCAGCAGCCTACGTTCGGGGTACGAGCAGTACTTC	CASSLRSGYEQYF
17	TRBV7-9	TRBJ1-4	TRBD1	.	TGTGCCAGCAGCCCTCCGGACAGGGCGGCAACTAATGAAAAACTGTTTTTT	CASSPPDRAATNEKLFF
15	TRBV28	TRBJ2-7	TRBD1	.	TGTGCCAGCACTCAGGGGGATCAAGGGTCCTACGAGCAGTACTTC	CASTQGDQGSYEQYF
12	TRBV11-2	TRBJ1-2	.	.	TGTGCCAGCAGCTCCACTTACCGGGAGTTCACCTTC	CASSSTYREFTF
14	TRBV29-1	TRBJ2-3	.	.	TGCAGCGTTGATGCGTGGGAGTTGAAAGATACGCAGTATTTT	CSVDAWELKDTQYF
13	TRBV28	TRBJ1-2	.	once	TGTGCCAGCAGTATCATGGGACCATATGGCTACACCTTC	CASSIMGPYGYTF
15	TRBV19	TRBJ1-1	TRBD1	.	TGTGCCAGTAGTACACAGGGGGTGGGGAACACTGAAGCTTTCTTT	CASSTQGVGNTEAFF
15	TRBV7-2	TRBJ1-1	.	.	TGTGCCAGCAGCTTAGTCTTTTCTGGGAACACTGAAGCTTTCTTT	CASSLVFSGNTEAFF
15	TRBV5-6	TRBJ1-5	.	.	TGTGCCAGCAGCTTGGCCGACAGGCGAAACCAGCCCCAGCATTTT	CASSLADRRNQPQHF
14	TRBV28	TRBJ1-6	.	.	TGTGCCAGCAGGAAACAGGGCGGAAATTCACCCCTCCACTTT	CASRKQGGNSPLHF
11	TRBV20-1	TRBJ1-1	TRBD1	.	TGCAGTGGGGGACAGGCCACGGGAGCTTTCTTT	CSGGQATGAFF
15	TRBV27	TRBJ2-7	TRBD1	.	TGTGCCAGCAGTTTACTGGGACAGGGGAGGTACGAGCAGTACTTC	CASSLLGQGRYEQYF
15	TRBV7-2	TRBJ1-2	.	.	TGTGCCAGCAGCTTAGCGATGGCAGGATATTATGGCTACACCTTC	CASSLAMAGYYGYTF
17	TRBV4-2	TRBJ1-2	TRBD1	.	TGTGCCAGCAGCCAAGATGGGGGACAGGGGTTATACTATGGCTACACCTTC	CASSQDGGQGLYYGYTF
18	TRBV7-9	TRBJ2-2	TRBD2	once	TGTGCCAGCAGCTCACGAGGACTAGCGGGGGAAGCTGGCGGGGAGCTGTTTTTT	CASSSRGLAGEAGGELFF
17	TRBV14	TRBJ2-3	.	.	TGTGCCAGCAGCTTAGGGAAGGGCGCCCTGATCACAGATACGCAGTATTTT	CASSLGKGALITDTQYF
14	TRBV5-1	TRBJ2-3	.	.	TGCGCCAGCAGGCCTGGGGCCACCACAGATACGCAGTATTTT	CASRPGATTDTQYF
14	TRBV5-1	TRBJ2-3	.	few	TGCGCCAGCAGCTTGCCGGGGTTTACAGATACGCAGTATTTT	CASSLPGFTDTQYF
14	TRBV6-2/TRBV6-3	TRBJ2-1	TRBD2	.	TGTGCCAGCAGCAAAGGACTAGCGGGGAATGAGCAGTTCTTC	CASSKGLAGNEQFF
13	TRBV4-2	TRBJ2-1	.	.	TGTGCCAGCAGCCAATCCTCCTACAATGAGCAGTTCTTC	CASSQSSYNEQFF
12	TRBV29-1	TRBJ1-1	TRBD1	.	TGCAGCGTTGGACAGGGGGACACTGAAGCTTTCTTT	CSVGQGDTEAFF
13	TRBV7-9	TRBJ1-2	.	.	TGTGCCAGCAGCTTAGGGGGGATGATTGGCTACACCTTC	CASSLGGMIGYTF
11	TRBV27	TRBJ2-3	.	.	TGTGCCAGCAGTAAAACAGATACGCAGTATTTT	CASSKTDTQYF
12	TRBV7-9	TRBJ2-5	.	.	TGTGCCAGCAGCTCCTCTGCAGAGACCCAGTACTTC	CASSSSAETQYF
15	TRBV6-1	TRBJ1-5	.	.	TGTGCCAGCAGTGAAGGACTGAATAGCAATCAGCCCCAGCATTTT	CASSEGLNSNQPQHF
11	TRBV29-1	TRBJ2-3	.	.	TGCAGCGTTGAAGATCCTGGGGCGCAGTATTTT	CSVEDPGAQYF
14	TRBV3-1/TRBV3-2	TRBJ2-1	TRBD1	.	TGTGCCAGCAGCAACAGGGGATCCTACAATGAGCAGTTCTTC	CASSNRGSYNEQFF
15	TRBV10-1	TRBJ1-5	.	few	TGCGCCACCCAGGGGCACAACCATAGCAATCAGCCCCAGCATTTT	CATQGHNHSNQPQHF
11	TRBV20-1	TRBJ1-2	.	.	TGCAGTGCTAGATACAGCTATGGCTACACCTTC	CSARYSYGYTF
13	TRBV28	TRBJ1-2	.	.	TGTGCCAGCAGTCCCCCGGCCGGGGGCGGCTACACCTTC	CASSPPAGGGYTF
14	TRBV7-2	TRBJ2-7	TRBD2	.	TGTGCCAGCAGCCCCGGGGGGGCCTCCTACGAGCAGTACTTC	CASSPGGASYEQYF
15	TRBV11-2	TRBJ1-4	.	few	TGTGCCAGCAGGCACAACAGGGCGGCTAATGAAAAACTGTTTTTT	CASRHNRAANEKLFF
17	TRBV10-3	TRBJ2-4	.	.	TGTGCCATCAGTGAGGGGTCGGGGGATGTAGCCAAAAACATTCAGTACTTC	CAISEGSGDVAKNIQYF
14	TRBV5-1	TRBJ1-1	.	once	TGCGCCAGCAGCTTGGAAGGAACAGCCCTTGAAGCTTTCTTT	CASSLEGTALEAFF
15	TRBV6-5	TRBJ2-7	.	once	TGTGCCAGCACTCTAAGCGGCGGGGTGTCCTACGAGCAGTACTTC	CASTLSGGVSYEQYF